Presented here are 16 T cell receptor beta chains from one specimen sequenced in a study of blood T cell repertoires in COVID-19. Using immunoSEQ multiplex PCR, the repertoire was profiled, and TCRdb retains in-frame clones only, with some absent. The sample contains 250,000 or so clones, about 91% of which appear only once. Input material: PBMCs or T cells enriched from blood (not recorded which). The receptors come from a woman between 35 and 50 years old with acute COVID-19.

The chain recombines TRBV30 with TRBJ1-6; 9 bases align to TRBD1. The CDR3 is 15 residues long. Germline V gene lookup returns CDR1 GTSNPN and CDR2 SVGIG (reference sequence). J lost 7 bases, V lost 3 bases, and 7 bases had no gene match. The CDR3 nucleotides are TGTGCCTGGAGAGTTGCCGGGACAGGGAATTCACCCCTCCACTTT. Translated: CAWRVAGTGNSPLHF.

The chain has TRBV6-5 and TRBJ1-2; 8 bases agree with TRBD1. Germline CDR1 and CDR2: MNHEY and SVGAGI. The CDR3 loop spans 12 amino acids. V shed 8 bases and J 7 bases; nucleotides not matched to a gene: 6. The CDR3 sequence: CASGQGLGGYTF. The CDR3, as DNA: TGTGCCAGCGGACAGGGTCTCGGTGGCTACACCTTC.

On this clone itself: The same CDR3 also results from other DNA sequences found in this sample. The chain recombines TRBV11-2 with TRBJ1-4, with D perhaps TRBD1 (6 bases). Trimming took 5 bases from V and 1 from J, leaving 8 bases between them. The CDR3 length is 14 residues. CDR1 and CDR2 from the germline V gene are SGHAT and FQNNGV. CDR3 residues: CASSRGGTNEKLFF. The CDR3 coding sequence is TGTGCCAGCAGCCGAGGGGGAACTAATGAAAAACTGTTTTTT.

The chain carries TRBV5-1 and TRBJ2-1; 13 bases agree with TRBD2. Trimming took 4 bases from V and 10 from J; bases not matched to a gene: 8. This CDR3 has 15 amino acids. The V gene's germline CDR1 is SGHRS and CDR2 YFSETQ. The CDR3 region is CASSPTSGGLREQFF. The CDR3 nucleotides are TGCGCCAGCAGCCCGACTAGCGGGGGGTTAAGGGAGCAGTTCTTC.

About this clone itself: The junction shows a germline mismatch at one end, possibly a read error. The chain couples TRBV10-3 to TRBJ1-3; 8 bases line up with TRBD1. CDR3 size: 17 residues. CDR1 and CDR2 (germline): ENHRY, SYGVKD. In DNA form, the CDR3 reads TGTGCCATCAGCGAGTCCGGGACAGGATTATCTGGAAACACCATATATTTT. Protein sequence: CAISESGTGLSGNTIYF.

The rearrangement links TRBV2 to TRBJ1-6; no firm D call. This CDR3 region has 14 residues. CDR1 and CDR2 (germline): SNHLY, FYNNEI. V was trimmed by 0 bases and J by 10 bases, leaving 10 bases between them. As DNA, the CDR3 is TGTGCCAGCAGTGAAGCAGGAGGCCGGTCACCCCTCCACTTT. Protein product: CASSEAGGRSPLHF.

The chain's CDR3 is CASSESGSSYNSPLHF. CDR3 bases: TGCGCCAGCAGTGAGTCGGGGAGCTCCTATAATTCACCCCTCCACTTT. The chain is built from TRBV10-2 and TRBJ1-6; D is uncertain. V was cut by 0 bases and J by 0 bases, with 6 bases left in between. From germline, CDR1 is WSHSY and CDR2 SAAADI. CDR3 length: 16 amino acids.

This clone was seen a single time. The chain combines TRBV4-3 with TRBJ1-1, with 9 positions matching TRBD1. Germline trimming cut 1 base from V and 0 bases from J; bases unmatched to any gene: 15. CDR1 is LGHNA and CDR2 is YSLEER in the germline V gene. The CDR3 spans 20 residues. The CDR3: CASSQARQQDRGLMNTEAFF. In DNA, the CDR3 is TGCGCCAGCAGCCAAGCGCGACAACAGGACAGGGGCTTGATGAACACTGAAGCTTTCTTT.

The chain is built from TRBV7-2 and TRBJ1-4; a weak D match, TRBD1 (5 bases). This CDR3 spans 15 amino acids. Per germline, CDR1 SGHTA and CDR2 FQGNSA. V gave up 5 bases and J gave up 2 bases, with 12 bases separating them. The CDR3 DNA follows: TGTGCCAGCAGCCCCGCCGGACACACTAATGAAAAACTGTTTTTT. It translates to CASSPAGHTNEKLFF.

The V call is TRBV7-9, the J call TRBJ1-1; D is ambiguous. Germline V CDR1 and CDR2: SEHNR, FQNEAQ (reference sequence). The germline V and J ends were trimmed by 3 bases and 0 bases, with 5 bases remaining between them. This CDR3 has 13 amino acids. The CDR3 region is CASSLSVNTEAFF. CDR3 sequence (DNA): TGTGCCAGCAGCTTGTCGGTGAACACTGAAGCTTTCTTT.

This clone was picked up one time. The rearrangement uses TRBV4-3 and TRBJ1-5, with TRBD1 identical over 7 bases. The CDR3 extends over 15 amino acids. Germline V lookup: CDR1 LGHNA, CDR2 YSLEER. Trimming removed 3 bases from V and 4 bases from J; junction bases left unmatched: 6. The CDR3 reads CASSQSDRSNQPQHF. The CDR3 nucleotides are TGCGCCAGCAGCCAGTCGGACAGGAGTAATCAGCCCCAGCATTTT.

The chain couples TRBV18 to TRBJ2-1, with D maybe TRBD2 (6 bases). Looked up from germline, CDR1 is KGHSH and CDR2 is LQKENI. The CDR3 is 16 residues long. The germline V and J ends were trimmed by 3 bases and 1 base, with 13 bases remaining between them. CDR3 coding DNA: TGTGCCAGCTCACCTCTCGCGGGATCGTCCTACAATGAGCAGTTCTTC. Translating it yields CASSPLAGSSYNEQFF.

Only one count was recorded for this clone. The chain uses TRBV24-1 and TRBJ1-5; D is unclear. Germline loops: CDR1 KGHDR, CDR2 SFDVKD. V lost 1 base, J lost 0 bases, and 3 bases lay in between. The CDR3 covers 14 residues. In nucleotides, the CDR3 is TGTGCCACCAGTGATTTCAGTAGCAATCAGCCCCAGCATTTT. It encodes CATSDFSSNQPQHF.

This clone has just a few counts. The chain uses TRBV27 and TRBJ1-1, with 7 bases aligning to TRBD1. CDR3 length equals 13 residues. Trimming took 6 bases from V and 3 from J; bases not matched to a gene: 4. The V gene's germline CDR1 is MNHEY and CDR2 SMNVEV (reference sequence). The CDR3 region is CASSLQGDTEAFF. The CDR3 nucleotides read TGTGCCAGCAGCCTCCAGGGGGACACTGAAGCTTTCTTT.

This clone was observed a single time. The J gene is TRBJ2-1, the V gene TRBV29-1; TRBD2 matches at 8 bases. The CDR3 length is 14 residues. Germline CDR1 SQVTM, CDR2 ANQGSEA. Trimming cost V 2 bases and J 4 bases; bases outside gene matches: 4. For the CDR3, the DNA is TGCAGCGTTGAATTAGCGGGACATTACAATGAGCAGTTCTTC. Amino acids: CSVELAGHYNEQFF.

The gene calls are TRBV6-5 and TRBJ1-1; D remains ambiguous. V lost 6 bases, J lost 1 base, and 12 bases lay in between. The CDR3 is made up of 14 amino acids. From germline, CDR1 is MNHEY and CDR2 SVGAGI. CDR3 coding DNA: TGTGCCAGCAGCAGAGACCGGGGGAACACTGAAGCTTTCTTT. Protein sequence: CASSRDRGNTEAFF.